The T cell receptor beta chain under discussion was sequenced for a study of cytomegalovirus exposure and HLA in healthy donors (dated by TCRdb to 2016 to 2017). Some background on the complete study: According to an earlier analysis of 550 to 750 of the donors, 150 million to 200 million T cells yielded 120 million or so unique TCR beta sequences and 276 Gb of sequence data. About 300 gigabases of sequencing data and tens of millions of unique TCR sequences were included in an early release covering about 700 HLA-typed donors. Among the roughly 390 genotyped donors, under 90% belonged to the genetic ancestry cluster associated with self-reported Caucasian donors. The study aimed to test whether cataloging public T cell receptors could reveal signatures of past pathogen exposure. Using immunosequencing, the study profiled T cell repertoires from fewer than 850 subjects and related those repertoires to cytomegalovirus serostatus. A separate validation cohort of some 130 different subjects was used in addition to the approximately 640-subject first cohort. To predict cytomegalovirus infection status, the study brought together high-throughput TCR immunosequencing, statistical association of individual TCRs with disease status, and machine learning. A later analysis re-analyzed previously published TCR beta repertoires from 600 to 850 donors and added high-resolution HLA genotyping to study TCR occurrence patterns. Rather than using new phenotypic data, the later analysis identified candidate immune exposures from TCR beta sequences and from how often those sequences occurred across donors. In an earlier analysis of 587 of the donors, high-throughput TCR beta sequencing was used to judge whether each TCR beta V gene segment behaved as functional or pseudogenic. Donor age, sex, ethnicity and CMV serostatus were compiled together with the repertoire data. In a later genetic analysis, genome-wide SNP genotypes for about 65% of the 666 donors were used, and that subset was treated as a discovery cohort. All discovery cohort repertoires had been generated using a single sequencing platform. Both class I and class II loci were covered by HLA typing, at four-digit resolution. Typing coverage differed by locus: A, B, C, DRB1 and DQB1 were typed in roughly 620-630 donors, DQA1 in roughly 510, DPA1 in around 600, and DPB1 in just under 480. Four to six DR-DQ haplotypes were handled as single units for association and clustering, since linkage in the cohort was strong. Across about 370 genotyped donors of the cohort, an average of approximately 240,000 unique TCR beta nucleotide sequences per donor were sequenced, and approximately 19% of those sequences were non-productive.

General findings and caveats noted by the study authors: In a later analysis, several top co-occurrence clusters were reported to appear linked to parvovirus B19, influenza, CMV and Epstein-Barr virus. For the cohort, immune exposure information was limited to CMV serostatus. A later genetic analysis reported fewer N-insertions in productive TCRs among donors in an Asian-associated ancestry cluster than the roughly 720-donor mean. Most CMV-associated TCR beta chains appeared to be HLA-restricted in a later analysis, and the HLA associations seemed to be driven largely by CMV exposure. A further reported finding was that TCR beta sequences accurately predicted the HLA-A and HLA-B alleles for most subjects in the first cohort. Some IMGT-functional V segments, including TRBV6-2 and TRBV6-3, could not be distinguished by the 87-base-pair reads and were therefore excluded. V-gene and J-gene trimming of TCR beta chains was associated with a missense DCLRE1C variant in a later genetic analysis, and the association was replicated in an independent cohort. A total of roughly 160 TCR beta chains were listed by the study as associated with cytomegalovirus. Broadly in line with IMGT annotations, most TCR beta V segments showed up in productive rearrangements about 87% or about 30% of the time in an earlier analysis of roughly 590 of the donors. Correlated functional status among segregating V segments might be attributable to linkage disequilibrium, but an unknown experimental factor could not be ruled out. Roughly uniform sequencing depth across donors was assumed in presence/absence analyses, although this assumption may not hold. Assigning TCR associations to individual alleles was difficult when HLA alleles, especially DR and DQ, strongly co-occurred. Three of the identified cytomegalovirus-associated TCR beta chains were confirmed in vitro to be specific for cytomegalovirus antigens. Because HLA typing was unavailable for some donors at each locus, only the typed subset was used in association tests. In a later analysis, around 15,000 TCR beta sequences were associated with specific HLA alleles at a false discovery rate of 0.05. Across donors, most TCR sequences were observed very rarely, whereas some public TCRs were present in many individuals. Compared with equally common non-associated chains, HLA-associated TCR beta chains in a later analysis were more clonally expanded and had lower generation probabilities. The classifier was reported to diagnose cytomegalovirus status with high specificity and sensitivity in both the original and validation cohorts. This cohort had only TCR beta chains sequenced, and the lack of alpha or paired-chain data limited which features could be detected. A cluster of highly shared sequence variants was judged likely to be a technical artifact of the sequencing pipeline. Because counts were too low, roughly 18 rarely observed V segments, including chromosome 9 orphons, were left out of the earlier analysis of some 640 of the donors. The authors suggested that the approach could potentially be generalized to other disease states and immunological phenotypes. In a later analysis, the rate of TCR association differed among HLA loci, with DRB1 alleles having the most associated TCRs and HLA-C alleles having the fewest.

The junction shows trimming of 4 bases on V and 6 bases on J, plus 14 bases between the germline ends. The CDR3 sequence holds 13 residues, the cysteine and phenylalanine included. Just CDR3 DNA is preserved here, 39 bases in frame from base 1. Based on the germline V gene (reference sequence), the CDR1 and CDR2 sequences are SGHKS and YYEKEE. The cohort consisted of hundreds of healthy bone marrow donors. All cohort members were sampled while nominally healthy, although unrecorded immune exposures were likely present. The donor tested CMV seropositive, placing the donor among the approximately 290 seropositive members of the cohort. Each donor provided a peripheral blood sample, and peripheral blood mononuclear cells were used for TCR beta sequencing. Genomic DNA extraction from the blood cell samples was performed with the Qiagen DNeasy Blood Extraction Kit. Only a few counts were recorded for this clone. Its antigen is unknown. No base qualities exist here, and no much larger clone lies one base off it.

Library method: the immunoSEQ multiplex PCR assay. The multiplex PCR relied on a mix of 60 forward primers for TCR Vbeta segments and 13 reverse primers for TCR Jbeta segments. The CDR3 region of rearranged TCR beta genes was amplified from genomic DNA with a multiplex PCR assay. The Illumina HiSeq System was used to sequence the amplified TCR beta libraries as 87-base-pair reads. The study's processing was this. Across the 640 or so repertoires, a later analysis counted approximately 83 million unique TCR beta chains, around 11 million of which were shared by at least two donors. Raw reads were error-corrected and collapsed into unique sequences with a nearest-neighbor algorithm that merged closely related sequences to remove PCR and sequencing errors. V, D and J gene segments were assigned by aligning CDR3 sequences to IMGT reference sequences. Each retained sequence needed at least a six-nucleotide match to both a V gene segment and a J gene segment. A rearrangement counted as productive if the CDR3 had no stop codons and remained in frame with V and J, and every other rearrangement counted as non-productive. Following IMGT convention, CDR3 was defined as the stretch from the second conserved V-encoded cysteine up to the conserved J-encoded phenylalanine. In an earlier analysis of 550 to 650 of the donors, sequences lacking an unambiguous match to a single V gene segment were excluded. An earlier analysis of over 450 of the donors classified V segments as functional when productive rearrangements were above 56.7% and as segregating when the standard deviation between donors was above 5%. A statistical classification framework was built to diagnose cytomegalovirus status from the catalog of TCR beta chain sequences. In a later analysis, V and J genes were assigned by comparing TCR nucleotide sequences against IMGT/GENE-DB human TR gene sequences. Using the TCRdist pipeline, a later analysis assigned CDR3 sequences along with most-parsimonious VDJ recombination scenarios. In a later analysis, each TCR beta chain was defined by its CDR3 amino acid sequence together with its V-gene family, and reads without a unique V-gene family were excluded. In a later analysis, approximately 640 highly shared, low-generation-probability nucleotide sequences were removed to address suspected cross-contamination and a sequencing artifact. In a later analysis, a clonal expansion index was calculated for each public chain from normalized within-repertoire ranks of inferred template counts. In a later analysis, generation probabilities were computed with a VDJ recombination model fitted to out-of-frame rearrangements, and the resulting probabilities were checked against IGoR. In a later analysis, TCR-TCR, TCR-HLA and TCR-CMV co-occurrence was scored with hypergeometric tests, and a repertoire-size bias correction was applied to TCR pairs. False discovery rates were estimated in a later analysis by permuting HLA or CMV assignments 20 times. In a later analysis, co-occurring TCRs were grouped using DBSCAN, and TCRdist sequence similarity was added for clustering within HLA-allele-positive subsets. Repertoires with fewer than 30,000 or more than 120,000 public chains, plus five repertoires with anomalous nucleotide sharing, were excluded from co-occurrence clustering. What TCRdb holds here is the immuneACCESS table cut down to in-frame rearrangements. Part of the clones is not present; checked against another copy, under half of the missing clones reflect an unresolved V gene, and the others are unexplained. Clone size and the V and J calls come from that table; the DNA yielded D and trimming. Across this sample there are roughly 140,000 clones, with around three quarters seen only once. Under 7.5% of the sample is in the top ten clones.

The TCR sequence derives from a middle-aged man in good health and CMV-seropositive. This sequence uses TRBV5-5 and TRBJ2-7, with TRBD1 as a weak D call on 6 bases. Input material: PBMCs. CDR3 protein: CASSPTGTGEQYF. The DNA sequence reads TGTGCCAGCAGCCCTACAGGGACGGGCGAGCAGTACTTC.